A selection of T cell receptor beta chains follows, all from one sample in a study of neurological immune-mediated disorders. TCRdb passed the 5' RACE reads through MiXCR, listing each CDR3 protein once. This table holds roughly 57,000 distinct CDR3 sequences, roughly 8% found once. Material for sequencing was PBMCs. Receptors originate from a woman aged 40 to 50 in good health. The CDR3 runs from the conserved cysteine through the conserved F or W. The order of the fields is V gene, CDR3 protein.

>TRBV21-1
CASSNPRWDRAVYGYTF
>TRBV18
CASSPPAGVGANVLTF
>TRBV20-1
CSASPLSGGLAKNIQYF
>TRBV5-6
CASSLDWYLNTEAFF
>TRBV5-6
CASSPETGHEQYF
>TRBV2
CASNSGQRYEKLFF
>TRBV5-6
CASSWPSGGETQYF
>TRBV29-1
CSVVEQANTEAFF
>TRBV12-3/TRBV12-4
CANSSEASSWSYEQYF
>TRBV27
CASSLRTNNSPLHF
>TRBV5-1
CASSTPTRGGSVRFF
>TRBV6-2/TRBV6-3
CASSYPGTSGGQETQYF
>TRBV20-1
CSARTRAAEAFF
>TRBV5-1
CASSSEKDTQYF
>TRBV9
CASSVASGMTSGANVLTF
>TRBV24-1
CATSADGLSNQPQHF
>TRBV4-3
CASSPMGLGYEQFF
>TRBV27
CASSEGAQTYGYTF
>TRBV20-1
CSARDQSASTDTQYF
>TRBV19
CASSKGLARHEQFF
>TRBV5-1
CASSPRPSGSTDTQYF
>TRBV6-1
CASSEAGQGTGNTIYF
>TRBV7-2
CASSSLLGIEAFF
>TRBV12-3/TRBV12-4
CASSSTGTDTQYF
>TRBV7-2
CASSLWEARGEQYF
>TRBV7-3
CASSLSRETGEQYF
>TRBV4-3
CASSQDRGGANYGYTF
>TRBV20-1
CSARRRGSNQPQHF
>TRBV25-1
CASRGWTANSPLHF
>TRBV5-1
CASSLEVAGVTGELFF
>TRBV20-1
CSAPNRATNTEAFF
>TRBV9
CASSVTGYAGELFF
>TRBV10-3
CAITPNSGGAISGANVLTF
>TRBV2
CASCPHGGDTQYF
>TRBV12-3/TRBV12-4
CASSFSGSTDLTDTQYF
>TRBV9
CASSVDIGGSMAGNTIYF
>TRBV3-1
CASSQEWVSNTGELFF
>TRBV9
CASSRTSGPSTDTQYF
>TRBV5-1
CASSSEAGLNTGELFF
>TRBV10-3
CAVQRGQGSSGANVLTF
>TRBV18
CASSRTSGDTYEQYF
>TRBV4-1
CASSPEGLGYGYTF
>TRBV16
CASSQVNTGELFF
>TRBV12-3/TRBV12-4
CASSPTGQEGEKLFF
>TRBV6-1
CVSRTGGSTDTKYF
>TRBV7-2
CASSADRFTYEQYF
>TRBV12-3/TRBV12-4
CASSLQANSGANVLTF
>TRBV20-1
CSARGLTSGINEQFF
>TRBV12-3/TRBV12-4
CASSLRPALNTEAFF
>TRBV20-1
CSAGGGSGEAFF
>TRBV7-9
CASSQAGGPLHGYTF
>TRBV6-2/TRBV6-3
CASKQQGQPFEAFF
>TRBV2
CASSPYGAGDTQYF
>TRBV7-2
CASSSLGGTQYF
>TRBV5-1
CASSLGQAGTEAFF
>TRBV12-3/TRBV12-4
CASSFPGKPQHF
>TRBV20-1
CSVVAGEYNEQFF
>TRBV12-3/TRBV12-4
CASSFRGQGAEAFF